The 18 T cell receptor beta chains reported below all come from one sample, sequenced in a study of preoperative IRX-2 immunotherapy in early breast cancer. The treatment: preoperative locoregional IRX-2 cytokine immunotherapy. Assay used: immunoSEQ multiplex PCR; TCRdb lists only in-frame clones, some missing. This table has 34,000 or so clones, roughly 87% appearing once. The sequenced sample was lymph node tissue, obtained from a patient treated with IRX-2 immunotherapy. These receptors were collected from a human donor with breast cancer.

This clone was counted a single time. The chain couples TRBV19 to TRBJ2-3, with a tentative D call TRBD2 (5 bases). Trimming left V 4 bases short and J 1 base short, with 18 bases between. Germline-derived CDR1 and CDR2 are LNHDA and SQIVND (reference sequence). This CDR3 contains 17 residues. CDR3 sequence (DNA): TGTGCCAGTAGTAACCTTCTAGTGTCCGGGGGCACAGATACGCAGTATTTT. As protein: CASSNLLVSGGTDTQYF.

This chain uses TRBV10-2 with TRBJ2-7; tentatively, D is TRBD1 (5 bases). This CDR3 region has 12 residues. Trimming took off 6 bases at V and 4 bases at J, with 10 bases between the two ends. From germline, CDR1 is WSHSY and CDR2 SAAADI. CDR3 loop: CASRAGQYEQYF. CDR3 in DNA: TGCGCCAGCAGGGCAGGGCAGTACGAGCAGTACTTC.

V gene TRBV6-8 combines with J gene TRBJ1-2; possibly TRBD1 for D (5 bases). The length of the CDR3 is 13 residues. The V end lost 6 bases, the J end lost 2 bases, and 10 bases lay between the germline ends. CDR1 is MNHGY, CDR2 SAAAGT, per germline. The CDR3 sequence is CASRERGNYGYTF. The CDR3, as DNA: TGTGCCAGCAGGGAACGGGGGAACTATGGCTACACCTTC.

As DNA, the CDR3 is TGTGCCAGCAGTTACTCGCGAGGGACGACACCCCTCCACTTT. It codes for CASSYSRGTTPLHF. The chain is built from TRBV6-8 and TRBJ1-6; D is perhaps TRBD1 (5 bases). Trimming took 0 bases from V and 11 from J, leaving 11 bases between them. CDR3 length: 14 residues. CDR1 MNHGY and CDR2 SAAAGT come from the germline V gene.

This chain joins TRBV28 and TRBJ1-1; D may be TRBD1 (5 bases). Trimming cost V 7 bases and J 7 bases, with 19 bases left between them. This CDR3 is 14 amino acids long. Germline CDR1 and CDR2: MDHEN and SYDVKM. The CDR3 spells CASNYFPGGDEAFF. CDR3 in DNA: TGTGCCAGCAACTATTTCCCGGGGGGAGATGAAGCTTTCTTT. The variable domain in full, with the rest retrieved from reference TRBV28 and TRBJ1-1, is DVKVTQSSRYLVKRTGEKVFLECVQDMDHENMFWYRQDPGLGLRLIYFSYDVKMKEKGDIPEGYSVSREKKERFSLILESASTNQTSMYLCASNYFPGGDEAFFGQGTRLTVV.

The rearrangement joins TRBV23-1 to TRBJ1-2, with 8 bases identical to TRBD1. TRBV23-1 is marked as an open reading frame, function uncertain. This CDR3 has 21 residues. V dropped 4 bases and J dropped 7; count of bases not matched to a gene: 29. The CDR3 reads CASSRDPFGPWTGRMCSGYTF. CDR3 in DNA: TGCGCCAGCAGTCGCGACCCTTTCGGGCCGTGGACAGGGCGGATGTGTAGTGGCTACACCTTC.

This rearrangement joins TRBV15 to TRBJ1-1, with D perhaps TRBD1 (5 bases). The CDR3 has 14 residues. Germline CDR1 and CDR2: LNHNV and YYDKDF (reference sequence). The V end lost 1 base, the J end lost 6 bases, and 12 bases lay between the germline ends. The CDR3 region has the DNA TGTGCCACCAGCAGAGGCGGGACTCCAGCTGAAGCTTTCTTT. Amino acid sequence: CATSRGGTPAEAFF.

V usage is TRBV30 and J usage is TRBJ2-7, with D tentatively TRBD2 (6 bases). This CDR3 contains 14 residues. Trimming took off 8 bases at V and 1 base at J, with 18 bases between the two ends. The germline V gene encodes CDR1 GTSNPN and CDR2 SVGIG (reference sequence). The DNA of the CDR3 is TGTGCCCGTGACGGGGGAGGAGGTTCCTACGAGCAGTACTTC. Amino acids: CARDGGGGSYEQYF.

V is TRBV28 and J is TRBJ2-2; 7 positions agree with TRBD2. There are 20 residues in the CDR3. The trim removed 1 base at V and 3 bases at J, leaving 17 bases unmatched. The germline V gene encodes CDR1 MDHEN and CDR2 SYDVKM. The CDR3 coding sequence is TGTGCCAGCAGTTTATTGGGACCCTCTCTAGCGGAGGGATACACCGGGGAGCTGTTTTTT. This codes for CASSLLGPSLAEGYTGELFF.

The chain links TRBV19 to TRBJ1-2, with D unresolved. The germline CDR1 and CDR2 sequences are LNHDA and SQIVND (reference sequence). The CDR3 runs to 15 residues. Deletions cut 0 bases from V and 0 bases from J, with 8 bases between. CDR3 bases: TGTGCCAGTAGTATAGATCTGATAGCTAACTATGGCTACACCTTC. This sequence encodes CASSIDLIANYGYTF.

The chain links TRBV6-8 to TRBJ1-1, with unresolved D. Germline values: CDR1 MNHGY, CDR2 SAAAGT. This CDR3 contains 13 residues. V was clipped by 0 bases and J by 7 bases, with 9 bases between them. The CDR3 sequence is CASSYSRSSEAFF. CDR3 in DNA: TGTGCCAGCAGTTACTCGAGATCCAGTGAAGCTTTCTTT.

This clone was seen a handful of times. The rearrangement links TRBV18 to TRBJ1-2; D ambiguous. Per germline, CDR1 KGHSH and CDR2 LQKENI. Trimming pared 0 bases from V and 6 bases from J, leaving 11 bases between. The CDR3 is 14 amino acids. The CDR3, as DNA: TGTGCCAGCTCACCACCGGAAGGGCGACATGGCTACACCTTC. Amino acids: CASSPPEGRHGYTF.

As concerns this clone: The junction differs from germline at one of its ends, possibly a read error. The chain links TRBV6-8 to TRBJ1-4; D unresolved. Per germline, CDR1 MNHGY and CDR2 SAAAGT. The CDR3 has 18 amino acids. As DNA, the CDR3 is TGTGCCAGCAGTTTCAACCGGGGTTCGGGTGGAACTTATGAAAAACTGTTTTTT. Encoded protein: CASSFNRGSGGTYEKLFF.

The rearrangement links TRBV7-7 to TRBJ1-6; D unresolved. This CDR3 is built from 14 residues. V shed 5 bases and J shed 5 bases, with 10 bases lying between them. Germline V lookup: CDR1 SSHAT, CDR2 FNYEAQ (reference sequence). The CDR3 DNA sequence: TGTGCCAGCAGCCTCGGACGGAATAATTCACCCCTCCACTTT. Amino acid sequence: CASSLGRNNSPLHF.

This clone was counted a single time. The CDR3 bases are TGTGCCAGCTCACCGGCCGGCCGCAGCAGGGGGGGAAGCTACGAGCAGTACTTC. Its translation is CASSPAGRSRGGSYEQYF. The V call is TRBV18, the J call TRBJ2-7; D is perhaps TRBD1 or TRBD2 (7 bases each). V gave up 3 bases and J gave up 3 bases, with 24 bases separating them. CDR1 KGHSH and CDR2 LQKENI come from the germline V gene. CDR3 size: 18 residues.

The chain employs TRBV18 and TRBJ1-1; the D is unclear. The ends were cut back, 7 bases at V and 5 bases at J, with 14 bases in the middle. The CDR3 is 13 residues long. The V gene's germline CDR1 is KGHSH and CDR2 LQKENI. This CDR3 reads CASYFGSGTEAFF. In DNA form, the CDR3 reads TGTGCCAGCTACTTTGGTTCCGGGACTGAAGCTTTCTTT.

The chain is built from TRBV6-8 and TRBJ1-2; D call uncertain. Germline V lookup: CDR1 MNHGY, CDR2 SAAAGT. Trimming left V 6 bases short and J 1 base short, with 15 bases between. The CDR3 spans 15 residues. In DNA form, the CDR3 reads TGTGCCAGCAGCTATGGGAGGAGTTATAACTATGGCTACACCTTC. Translated: CASSYGRSYNYGYTF.

This chain uses TRBV28 with TRBJ1-1; D unresolved. CDR1 is MDHEN, CDR2 SYDVKM, per germline. V shed 2 bases and J shed 8 bases, with 12 bases lying between them. The CDR3 runs 13 residues. The CDR3 is CASSLILRGEAFF. DNA for the CDR3: TGTGCCAGCAGTTTAATTCTGCGCGGGGAAGCTTTCTTT.